The T cell receptor beta chain under discussion was sequenced for a study of blood T cell repertoires in COVID-19. On the study more broadly: COVID-19 samples, acute and convalescent, were from the United States, Italy and Spain.

Participants were aged about 18 to 100 years from some 24 US areas. Repertoires were generated with immunoSEQ multiplex PCR, while TCRdb's copy carries only in-frame clones and drops some. The sample has 250,000 to 350,000 clones, 90% seen once; the top ten hold around 1.1%. CDR1 is MDHEN, CDR2 SYDVKM, per germline. The CDR3 is 15 amino acids. Trimming removed 6 bases at V and 0 bases at J, with 15 bases between. The source is a woman aged 25 to 39 who had recovered from COVID-19. The chain links TRBV28 to TRBJ2-7, with D possibly being TRBD1 (6 bases). Sequencing was carried out using PBMCs or T cells enriched from blood (not recorded which). CDR3 in amino acids: CASRRPRDTSYEQYF. CDR3 nucleotides: TGTGCCAGCAGACGTCCTAGGGACACCTCCTACGAGCAGTACTTC.